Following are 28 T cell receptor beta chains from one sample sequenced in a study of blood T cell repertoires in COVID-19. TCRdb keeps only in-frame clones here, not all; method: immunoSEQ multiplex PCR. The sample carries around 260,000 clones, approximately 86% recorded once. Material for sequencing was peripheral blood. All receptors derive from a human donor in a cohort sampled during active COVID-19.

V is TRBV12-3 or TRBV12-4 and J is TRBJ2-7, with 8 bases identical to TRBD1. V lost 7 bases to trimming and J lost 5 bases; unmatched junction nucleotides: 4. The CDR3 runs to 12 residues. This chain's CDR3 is CASTGQGHEQYF. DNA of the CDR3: TGTGCCAGCACTGGACAGGGCCACGAGCAGTACTTC.

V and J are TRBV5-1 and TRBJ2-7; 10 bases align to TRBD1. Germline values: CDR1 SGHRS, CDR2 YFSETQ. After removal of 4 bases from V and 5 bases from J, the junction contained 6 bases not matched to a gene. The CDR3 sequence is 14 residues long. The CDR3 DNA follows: TGCGCCAGCAGCCTCGGGACAGGGGACCACGAGCAGTACTTC. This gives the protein CASSLGTGDHEQYF.

In DNA, the CDR3 is TGTGCCACGGTGGGGACAGGGTTGGCTGAAGCTTTCTTT. Protein: CATVGTGLAEAFF. The chain has TRBV24-1 and TRBJ1-1, with 9 nucleotides matching TRBD1. CDR3 size: 13 residues. The V and J ends lost 10 bases and 6 bases, in that order; junction bases with no gene match: 8. Germline V CDR1 and CDR2: KGHDR, SFDVKD.

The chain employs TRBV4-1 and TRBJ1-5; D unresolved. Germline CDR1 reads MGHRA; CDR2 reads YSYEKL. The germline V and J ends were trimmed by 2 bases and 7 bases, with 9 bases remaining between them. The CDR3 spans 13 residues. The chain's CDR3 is CASSQIRGQPQHF. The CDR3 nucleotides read TGCGCCAGCAGCCAAATTCGAGGGCAGCCCCAGCATTTT.

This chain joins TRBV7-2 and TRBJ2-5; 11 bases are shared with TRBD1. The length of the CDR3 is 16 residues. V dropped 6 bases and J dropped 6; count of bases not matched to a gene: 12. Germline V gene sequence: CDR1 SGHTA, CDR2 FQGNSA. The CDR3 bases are TGTGCCAGCAGTCGAGAAGGACAGGGGGCTCAGAAGACCCAGTACTTC. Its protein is CASSREGQGAQKTQYF.

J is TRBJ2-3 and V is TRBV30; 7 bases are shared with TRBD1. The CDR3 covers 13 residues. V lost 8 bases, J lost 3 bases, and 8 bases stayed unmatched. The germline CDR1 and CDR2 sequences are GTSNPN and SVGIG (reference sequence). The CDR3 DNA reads TGTGCCGGGGTGACAGGGTCGACAGATACGCAGTATTTT. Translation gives CAGVTGSTDTQYF.

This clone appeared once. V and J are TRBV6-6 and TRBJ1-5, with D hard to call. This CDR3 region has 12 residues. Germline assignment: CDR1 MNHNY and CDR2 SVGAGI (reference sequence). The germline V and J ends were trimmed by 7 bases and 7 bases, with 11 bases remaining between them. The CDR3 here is CASNLRSQPQHF. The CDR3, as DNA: TGTGCCAGCAACCTACGGAGCCAGCCCCAGCATTTT.

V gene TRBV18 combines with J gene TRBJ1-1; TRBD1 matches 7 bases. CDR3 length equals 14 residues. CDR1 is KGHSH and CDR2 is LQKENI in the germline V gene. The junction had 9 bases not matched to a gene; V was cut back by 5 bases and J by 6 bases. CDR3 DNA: TGTGCCAGCTCAGCCACAGGGGCCCGGTCTGAAGCTTTCTTT. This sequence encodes CASSATGARSEAFF.

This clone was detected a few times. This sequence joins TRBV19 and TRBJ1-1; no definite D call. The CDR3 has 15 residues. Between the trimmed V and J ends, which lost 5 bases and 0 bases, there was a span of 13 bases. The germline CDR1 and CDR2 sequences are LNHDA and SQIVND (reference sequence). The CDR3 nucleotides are TGTGCCAGTAGTTTTCACAGAAACCTGAACACTGAAGCTTTCTTT. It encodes CASSFHRNLNTEAFF.

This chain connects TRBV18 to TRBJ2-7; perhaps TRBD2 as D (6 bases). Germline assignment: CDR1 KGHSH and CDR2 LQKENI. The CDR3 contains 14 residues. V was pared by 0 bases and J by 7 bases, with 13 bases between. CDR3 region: CASSPPLRRGEQYF. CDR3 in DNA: TGTGCCAGCTCACCACCCCTTCGGAGGGGAGAGCAGTACTTC.

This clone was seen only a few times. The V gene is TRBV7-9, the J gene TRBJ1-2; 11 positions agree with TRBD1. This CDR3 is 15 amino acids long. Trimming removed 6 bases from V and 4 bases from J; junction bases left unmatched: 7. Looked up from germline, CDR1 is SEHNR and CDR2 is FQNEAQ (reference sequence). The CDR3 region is CASSFGQGASYGYTF. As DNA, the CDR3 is TGTGCCAGCAGTTTCGGACAGGGGGCCAGCTATGGCTACACCTTC.

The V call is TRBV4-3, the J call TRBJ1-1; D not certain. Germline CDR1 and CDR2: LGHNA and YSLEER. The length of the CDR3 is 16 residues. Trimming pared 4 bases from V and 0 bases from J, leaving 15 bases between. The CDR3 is CASSRSLGVVNTEAFF. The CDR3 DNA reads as TGCGCCAGCAGCCGATCACTTGGAGTGGTGAACACTGAAGCTTTCTTT.

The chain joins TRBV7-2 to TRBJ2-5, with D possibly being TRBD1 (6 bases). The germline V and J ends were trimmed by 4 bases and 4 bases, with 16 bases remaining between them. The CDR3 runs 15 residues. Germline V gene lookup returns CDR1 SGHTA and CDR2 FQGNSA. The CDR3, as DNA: TGTGCCAGCAGCTCTAGTTCCAGGGGTTTAGAGACCCAGTACTTC. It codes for CASSSSSRGLETQYF. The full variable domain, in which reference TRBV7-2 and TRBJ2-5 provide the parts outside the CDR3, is GAGVSQSPSNKVTEKGKDVELRCDPISGHTALYWYRQSLGQGLEFLIYFQGNSAPDKSGLPSDRFSAERTGGSVSTLTIQRTQQEDSAVYLCASSSSSRGLETQYFGPGTRLLVL.

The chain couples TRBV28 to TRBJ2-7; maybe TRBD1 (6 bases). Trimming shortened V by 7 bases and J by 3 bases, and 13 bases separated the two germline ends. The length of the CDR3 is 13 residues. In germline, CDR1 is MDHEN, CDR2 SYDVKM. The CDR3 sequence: CASTTGIIYEQYF. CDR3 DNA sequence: TGTGCCAGCACCACAGGGATCATCTACGAGCAGTACTTC.

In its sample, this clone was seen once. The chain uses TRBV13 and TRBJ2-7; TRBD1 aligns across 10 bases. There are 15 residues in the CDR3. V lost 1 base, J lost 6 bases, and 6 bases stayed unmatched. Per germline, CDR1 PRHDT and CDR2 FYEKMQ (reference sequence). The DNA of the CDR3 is TGTGCCAGCAGCTTAGTTTGGGACAGGGGTGGCGAGCAGTACTTC. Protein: CASSLVWDRGGEQYF.

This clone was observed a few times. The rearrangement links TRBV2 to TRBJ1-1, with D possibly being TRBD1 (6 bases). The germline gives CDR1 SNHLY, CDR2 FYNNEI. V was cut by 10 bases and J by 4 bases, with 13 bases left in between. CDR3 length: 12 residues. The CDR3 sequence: CAILTGSTEAFF. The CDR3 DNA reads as TGTGCCATCCTTACAGGGAGCACTGAAGCTTTCTTT. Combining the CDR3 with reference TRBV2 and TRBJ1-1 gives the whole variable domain EPEVTQTPSHQVTQMGQEVILRCVPISNHLYFYWYRQILGQKVEFLVSFYNNEISEKSEIFDDQFSVERPDGSNFTLKIRSTKLEDSAMYFCAILTGSTEAFFGQGTRLTVV.

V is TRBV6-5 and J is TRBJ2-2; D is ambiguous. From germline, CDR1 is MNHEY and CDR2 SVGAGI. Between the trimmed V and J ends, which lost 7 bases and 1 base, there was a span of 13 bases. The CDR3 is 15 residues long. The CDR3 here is CASTLLRQNTGELFF. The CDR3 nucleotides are TGTGCCAGCACTCTCCTAAGACAGAACACCGGGGAGCTGTTTTTT.

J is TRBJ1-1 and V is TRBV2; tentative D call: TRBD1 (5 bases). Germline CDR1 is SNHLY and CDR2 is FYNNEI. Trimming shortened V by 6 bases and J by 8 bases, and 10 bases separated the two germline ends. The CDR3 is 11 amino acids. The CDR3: CASRRQMEAFF. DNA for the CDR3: TGTGCCAGCAGGCGACAGATGGAAGCTTTCTTT.

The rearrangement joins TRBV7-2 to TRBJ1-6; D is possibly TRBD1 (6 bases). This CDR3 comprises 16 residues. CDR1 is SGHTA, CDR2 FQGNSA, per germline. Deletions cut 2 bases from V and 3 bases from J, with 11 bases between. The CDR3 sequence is CASSLLDRSYNSPLHF. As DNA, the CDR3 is TGTGCCAGCAGCTTACTGGACAGAAGCTATAATTCACCCCTCCACTTT.

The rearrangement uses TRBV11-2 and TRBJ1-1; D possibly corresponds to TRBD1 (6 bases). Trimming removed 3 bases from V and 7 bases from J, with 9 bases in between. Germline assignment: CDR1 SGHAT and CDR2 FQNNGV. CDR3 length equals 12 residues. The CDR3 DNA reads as TGTGCCAGCAGCTTCGACAGGAGTGAAGCTTTCTTT. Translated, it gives CASSFDRSEAFF.

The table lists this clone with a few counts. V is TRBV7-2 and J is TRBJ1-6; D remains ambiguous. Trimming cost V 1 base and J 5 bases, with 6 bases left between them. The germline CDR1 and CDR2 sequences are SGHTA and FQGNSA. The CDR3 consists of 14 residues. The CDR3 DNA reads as TGTGCCAGCAGCTTAGATCCTCATAATTCACCCCTCCACTTT. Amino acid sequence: CASSLDPHNSPLHF.

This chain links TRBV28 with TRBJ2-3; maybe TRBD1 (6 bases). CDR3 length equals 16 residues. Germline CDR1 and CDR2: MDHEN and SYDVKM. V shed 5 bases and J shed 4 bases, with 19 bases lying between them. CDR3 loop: CASSADPTGLPDTQYF. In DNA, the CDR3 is TGTGCCAGCAGTGCGGACCCCACAGGGCTACCAGATACGCAGTATTTT.

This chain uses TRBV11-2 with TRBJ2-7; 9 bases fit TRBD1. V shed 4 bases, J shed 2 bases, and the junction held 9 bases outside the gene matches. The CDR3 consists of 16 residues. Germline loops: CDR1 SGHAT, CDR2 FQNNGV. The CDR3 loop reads CASSSASRDRAYEQYF. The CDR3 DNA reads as TGTGCCAGCAGCTCAGCGTCCCGGGACAGGGCCTACGAGCAGTACTTC.

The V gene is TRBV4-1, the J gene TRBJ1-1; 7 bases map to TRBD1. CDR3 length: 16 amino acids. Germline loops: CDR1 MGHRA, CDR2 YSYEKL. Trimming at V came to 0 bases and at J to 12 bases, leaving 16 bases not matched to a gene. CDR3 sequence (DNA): TGCGCCAGCAGCCAAGATGAATTTTATAGGACAGGAGGAACTTTCTTT. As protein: CASSQDEFYRTGGTFF.

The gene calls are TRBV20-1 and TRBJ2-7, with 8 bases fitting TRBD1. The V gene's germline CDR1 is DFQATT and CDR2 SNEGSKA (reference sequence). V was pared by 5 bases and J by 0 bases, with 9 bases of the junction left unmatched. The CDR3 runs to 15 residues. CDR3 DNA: TGCAGTGCTGGTGGACAGGGAACGGGCTCCTACGAGCAGTACTTC. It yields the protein CSAGGQGTGSYEQYF.

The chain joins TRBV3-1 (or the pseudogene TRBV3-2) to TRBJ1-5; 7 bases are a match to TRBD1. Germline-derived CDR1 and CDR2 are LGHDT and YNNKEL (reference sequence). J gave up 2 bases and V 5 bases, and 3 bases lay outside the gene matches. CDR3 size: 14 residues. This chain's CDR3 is CASSWGQRNQPQHF. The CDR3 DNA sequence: TGTGCCAGCAGCTGGGGACAGCGCAATCAGCCCCAGCATTTT.

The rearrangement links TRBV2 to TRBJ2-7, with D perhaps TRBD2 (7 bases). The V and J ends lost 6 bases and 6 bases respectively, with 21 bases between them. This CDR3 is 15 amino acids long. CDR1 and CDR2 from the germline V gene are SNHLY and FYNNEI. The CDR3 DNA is TGTGCCAGCAGGGAGAACGTAGGGGGGGGCGCCGAGCAGTACTTC. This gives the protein CASRENVGGGAEQYF.

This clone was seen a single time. CDR3 nucleotide sequence: TGCGCCAGCAGCTCGACAGAATTTTCCTACGAGCAGTACTTC. Its translation is CASSSTEFSYEQYF. The rearrangement joins TRBV5-1 to TRBJ2-7; a weak D match, TRBD1 (5 bases). Germline V gene sequence: CDR1 SGHRS, CDR2 YFSETQ. Between the trimmed V and J ends, which lost 3 bases and 1 base, there was a span of 11 bases. This CDR3 has 14 amino acids.